This TCR beta chain was sequenced in a study of cytomegalovirus exposure and HLA in healthy donors. V lost 4 bases and J lost 3; bases outside the gene matches: 5. CDR3 size: 14 residues. Germline V gene sequence: CDR1 SGHDT, CDR2 YYEEEE. Primers: 60 Vbeta forward and 13 Jbeta reverse. Profiled with immunoSEQ multiplex PCR; TCRdb holds only in-frame clones, not every one. The profile covers 100,000 to 150,000 clones, with less than 80% appearing a single time and roughly 2% taken by the ten largest. The sequencing sample was made of PBMCs. The sequence came from a middle-aged man in good health and CMV-seronegative. The gene calls are TRBV5-6 and TRBJ2-3, with 7 bases aligning to TRBD1. The CDR3 DNA follows: TGTGCCAGCAGCCATGTCAGGGGGACAGATACGCAGTATTTT. Amino acids: CASSHVRGTDTQYF.